These 2 T cell receptor beta chains were sequenced from one sample in a study of cytomegalovirus exposure and HLA in healthy donors. Repertoires were generated with immunoSEQ multiplex PCR, while TCRdb's copy carries only in-frame clones and drops some. The sample shows over 200,000 clones, 80% to 95% of them seen only once. The sample comprised PBMCs. Receptor source: a woman in her twenties or thirties in good health and CMV-seronegative.

The CDR3 sequence is CASSLHSDDYEQYF. The CDR3 DNA reads as TGTGCCAGCAGCTTACACTCAGATGACTACGAGCAGTACTTC. The J gene is TRBJ2-7, the V gene TRBV7-9; no firm D call. V was clipped by 2 bases and J by 3 bases, with 11 bases between them. Looked up from germline, CDR1 is SEHNR and CDR2 is FQNEAQ (reference sequence). The CDR3 runs to 14 residues.

The chain uses TRBV7-2 and TRBJ2-7; 11 nucleotides agree with TRBD2. Unmatched junction bases numbered 12, after V lost 9 bases and J lost 5 bases. The CDR3 is made up of 15 amino acids. CDR1 and CDR2 from the germline V gene are SGHTA and FQGNSA. DNA of the CDR3: TGTGCCAGTAAACCCCTAGCGGGAGGTCGAAACGAGCAGTACTTC. Translated: CASKPLAGGRNEQYF.